This TCR beta chain comes out of a study of blood T cells in healthy people across ages. Study-level findings and limits: PBMCs that were unsorted prevented a conclusive naive versus antigen-experienced comparison.

The junction had 7 bases not matched to a gene; V was cut back by 5 bases and J by 0 bases. Germline V gene sequence: CDR1 MNHEY, CDR2 SMNVEV (reference sequence). The CDR3 sequence is 15 residues long. Combining a sample-barcoded 5' primer with a J-beta primer mix, a second PCR ran for roughly 7 to 12 cycles. TCRdb re-derived calls from the 5' RACE reads in MiXCR, one entry per CDR3 protein. The sample shows over 500,000 distinct CDR3 sequences, around 27% of them seen only once. This clonotype has just a few counts. Antigen unknown. The data were also submitted as part of a second study, on T cells of mothers and their children. That report adds: Slightly higher, non-significant overlap characterized related mother-child pairs relative to unrelated pairs.

This clonotype was obtained from a boy younger than 10 in good health. The genes are TRBV27 and TRBJ2-7, with 7 bases that match TRBD1. Sequencing was carried out using blood. This chain's CDR3 is CASSPTRGSSYEQYF. The CDR3 coding sequence is TGTGCCAGCAGTCCGACCAGGGGGAGCTCCTACGAGCAGTACTTC.